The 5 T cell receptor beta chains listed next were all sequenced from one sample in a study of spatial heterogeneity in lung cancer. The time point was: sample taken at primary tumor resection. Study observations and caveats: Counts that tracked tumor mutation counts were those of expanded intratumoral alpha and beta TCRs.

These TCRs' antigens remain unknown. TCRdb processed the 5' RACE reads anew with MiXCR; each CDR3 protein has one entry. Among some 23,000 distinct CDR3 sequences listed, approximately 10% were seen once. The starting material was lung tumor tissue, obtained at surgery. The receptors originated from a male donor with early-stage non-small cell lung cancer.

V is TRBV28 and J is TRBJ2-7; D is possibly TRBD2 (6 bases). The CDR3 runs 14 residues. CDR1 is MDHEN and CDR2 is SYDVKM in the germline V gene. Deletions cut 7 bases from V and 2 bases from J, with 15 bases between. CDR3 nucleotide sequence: TGTGCCAGCACCGTAGGGACTGCTCCCTACGAGCAGTACTTC. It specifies CASTVGTAPYEQYF.

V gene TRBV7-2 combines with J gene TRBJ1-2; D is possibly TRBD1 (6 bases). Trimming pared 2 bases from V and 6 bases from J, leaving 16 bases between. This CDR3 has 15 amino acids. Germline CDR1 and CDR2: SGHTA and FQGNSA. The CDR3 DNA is TGTGCCAGCAGCTTATCCCGGGACACCTTGGATGGCTACACCTTC. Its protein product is CASSLSRDTLDGYTF.

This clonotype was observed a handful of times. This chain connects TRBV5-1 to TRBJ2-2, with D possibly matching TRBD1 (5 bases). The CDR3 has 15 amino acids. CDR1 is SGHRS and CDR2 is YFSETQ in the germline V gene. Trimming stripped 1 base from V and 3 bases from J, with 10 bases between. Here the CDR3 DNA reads TGCGCCAGCAGCTTGAAGGGGCCGGACACCGGGGAGCTGTTTTTT. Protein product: CASSLKGPDTGELFF.

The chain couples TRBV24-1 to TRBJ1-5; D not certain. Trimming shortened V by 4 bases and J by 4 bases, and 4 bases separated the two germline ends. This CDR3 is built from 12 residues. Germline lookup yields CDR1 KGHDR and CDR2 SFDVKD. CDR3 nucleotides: TGTGCCACCAGTGAGTGGAATCAGCCCCAGCATTTT. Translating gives CATSEWNQPQHF.

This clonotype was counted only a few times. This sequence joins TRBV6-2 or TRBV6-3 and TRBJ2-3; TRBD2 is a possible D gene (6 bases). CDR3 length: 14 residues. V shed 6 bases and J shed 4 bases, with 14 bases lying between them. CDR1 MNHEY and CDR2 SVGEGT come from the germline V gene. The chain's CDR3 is CASSGGSRADTQYF. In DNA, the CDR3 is TGTGCCAGCAGCGGGGGAAGTCGAGCAGATACGCAGTATTTT.